The clone carrying this T cell receptor (beta chain) was counted ten times or more. Diagnoses were made from clinical symptoms, serum measures (thyroxine and TRAb), thyroid ultrasound and orbital computed tomography. The blood sample dates from first hyperthyroidism diagnosis, preceding any ophthalmopathy symptoms. PBMCs were sourced from over 8.5 ml fresh peripheral blood. The data belong to a study of T cells in Graves' hyperthyroidism and ophthalmopathy. Template material for amplifying TCR beta CDR3 regions consisted of RNA transcripts. The TCR CDR3 was amplified in a first-round RT-PCR using the HTBI primer set. TCRdb analysed the multiplex PCR reads with MiXCR anew, one entry per CDR3 protein. Here the sample spans approximately 370,000 distinct CDR3 sequences, about a sixth being singletons. The V end lost 8 bases, the J end lost 5 bases, and 15 bases lay between the germline ends. There are 12 residues in the CDR3. Germline assignment: CDR1 SQVTM and CDR2 ANQGSEA.

The sequenced sample was blood. The chain joins TRBV29-1 to TRBJ2-5; D may be TRBD1 or TRBD2 (5 bases each). The receptor comes from a woman aged 25 to 39 with Graves' hyperthyroidism that later progressed to Graves' ophthalmopathy. CDR3: CSIRGDGETQYF. Written as DNA, the CDR3 is TGCAGCATTAGAGGGGATGGGGAGACCCAGTACTTC.